This T cell receptor beta chain was profiled in a study of regulatory T cells in long-lasting Graves disease. This clonotype was detected many times. iRepertoire HTBI primers and Arm-PCR of CDR3 regions built TCR beta libraries. TCRdb fed the multiplex PCR reads into MiXCR, producing one record per CDR3 protein. The data contain 360,000 or so distinct CDR3 sequences, over 15% of them singletons. Time point defined: newly diagnosed GD, antithyroid drugs for less than 3 months. With RNA extracted from PBMCs as input, the TCR library was made. The sample also formed part of further work on T cells in Graves' hyperthyroidism and ophthalmopathy.

This receptor was taken from a man in his forties with Graves disease. The specimen was peripheral blood mononuclear cells (PBMCs), collected at new diagnosis, from a patient treated with antithyroid drugs.

The CDR3 nucleotides read TGTGCCAGCAGTCGGCAGGGTACTGGGGCCAACGTCCTGACTTTC. Encoded protein: CASSRQGTGANVLTF. The V gene is TRBV12-3 or TRBV12-4, the J gene TRBJ2-6, with D possibly being TRBD1 (5 bases). Trimming shortened V by 5 bases and J by 2 bases, and 10 bases separated the two germline ends. This CDR3 is built from 15 residues.